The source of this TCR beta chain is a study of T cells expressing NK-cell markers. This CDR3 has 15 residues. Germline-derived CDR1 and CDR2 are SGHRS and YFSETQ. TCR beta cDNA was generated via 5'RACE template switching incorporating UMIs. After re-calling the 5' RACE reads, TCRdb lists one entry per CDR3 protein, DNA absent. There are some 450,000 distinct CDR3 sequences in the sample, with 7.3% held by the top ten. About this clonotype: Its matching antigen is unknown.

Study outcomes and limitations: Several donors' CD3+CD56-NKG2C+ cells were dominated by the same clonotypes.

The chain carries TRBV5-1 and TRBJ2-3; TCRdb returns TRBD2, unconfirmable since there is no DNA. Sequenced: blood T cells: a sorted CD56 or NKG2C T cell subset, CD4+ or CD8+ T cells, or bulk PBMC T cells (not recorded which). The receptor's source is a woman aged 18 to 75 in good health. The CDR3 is CASRSSGGGTDTQYF. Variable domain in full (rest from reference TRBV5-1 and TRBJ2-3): KAGVTQTPRYLIKTRGQQVTLSCSPISGHRSVSWYQQTPGQGLQFLFEYFSETQRNKGNFPGRFSGRQFSNSRSEMNVSTLELGDSALYLCASRSSGGGTDTQYFGPGTRLTVL.